This passage covers 21 T cell receptor beta chains from one sample sequenced in a study of blood T cells in healthy people across ages. A second about 6 to 12 cycle PCR used barcoded and J-beta primers. A single record per CDR3 protein comes from TCRdb applying MiXCR to the 5' RACE reads. The sample has 1.5 million to 1.8 million distinct CDR3 sequences; 35% to 45% are singletons. The specimen was blood. Every receptor here comes from a woman aged 18 to 35 in good health.

The chain links TRBV20-1 to TRBJ2-1; 11 nucleotides align to TRBD2. Trimming took 5 bases from V and 13 from J; bases not matched to a gene: 19. This CDR3 spans 16 amino acids. Germline values: CDR1 DFQATT, CDR2 SNEGSKA (reference sequence). This chain's CDR3 is CSARGLAGGAQETQFF. Here the CDR3 DNA reads TGCAGTGCTCGAGGGCTAGCGGGGGGCGCACAAGAGACCCAGTTCTTC.

The V gene is TRBV7-9, the J gene TRBJ2-7, with 9 bases matching TRBD1. Germline assignment: CDR1 SEHNR and CDR2 FQNEAQ (reference sequence). Unmatched junction bases numbered 22, after V lost 4 bases and J lost 3 bases. The CDR3 length is 20 residues. CDR3 in amino acids: CASSSHRGRFPTPSFYEQYF. CDR3 sequence (DNA): TGTGCCAGCAGCTCTCACAGGGGGCGATTCCCAACACCTTCCTTCTACGAGCAGTACTTC.

This clonotype was counted ten times or more. One end of the junction is discordant with germline, which a read error may explain. This rearrangement joins TRBV5-1 to TRBJ2-7, with D maybe TRBD1 (5 bases). The CDR3 contains 14 residues. Germline V gene data show CDR1 as SGHRS and CDR2 as YFSETQ. The CDR3 region has the DNA TGTGCCAGCAGTTTGGTGGGCAGGGCCTACGAGCAGTACTTC. Its translation is CASSLVGRAYEQYF. Filled out from reference TRBV5-1 and TRBJ2-7, the complete variable domain reads KAGVTQTPRYLIKTRGQQVTLSCSPISGHRSVSWYQQTPGQGLQFLFEYFSETQRNKGNFPGRFSGRQFSNSRSEMNVSTLELGDSALYLCASSLVGRAYEQYFGPGTRLTVT.

This sequence joins TRBV7-8 and TRBJ1-1; perhaps TRBD1 as D (6 bases). Germline CDR1 SGHVS, CDR2 FQNEAQ. V gave up 10 bases and J gave up 1 base, with 22 bases separating them. The CDR3 sequence is 16 residues long. The CDR3 loop reads CATHARSQGTNTEAFF. CDR3 DNA sequence: TGTGCCACACACGCCCGATCTCAGGGGACGAACACTGAAGCTTTCTTT.

V and J are TRBV20-1 and TRBJ1-6; no reliable D call. Trimming removed 6 bases from V and 7 bases from J, with 19 bases in between. In germline, CDR1 is DFQATT, CDR2 SNEGSKA (reference sequence). The CDR3 is 15 residues long. The CDR3 spells CSARRRSGLNSPLHF. CDR3 DNA sequence: TGCAGTGCGAGGAGGAGGTCAGGCCTCAATTCACCCCTCCACTTT.

This chain connects TRBV7-2 to TRBJ2-7; the D is unclear. This CDR3 is built from 13 residues. V gave up 5 bases and J gave up 7 bases, with 15 bases separating them. CDR1 is SGHTA, CDR2 FQGNSA, per germline. CDR3 loop: CASSINSYNEQYF. Here the CDR3 DNA reads TGTGCCAGCAGCATAAACTCCTACAATGAGCAGTACTTC.

This clonotype has just a few counts. The chain has TRBV7-9 and TRBJ2-1, with D hard to call. Germline assignment: CDR1 SEHNR and CDR2 FQNEAQ (reference sequence). Trimming removed 4 bases from V and 5 bases from J, with 9 bases in between. This CDR3 has 13 residues. The CDR3 DNA follows: TGTGCCAGCAGCTCCGACCCGGACAATGAGCAGTTCTTC. This gives the protein CASSSDPDNEQFF.

The V gene is TRBV27, the J gene TRBJ2-7, with 11 bases aligning to TRBD2. CDR3 size: 15 residues. The germline V gene encodes CDR1 MNHEY and CDR2 SMNVEV (reference sequence). Unmatched junction bases numbered 3, after V lost 1 base and J lost 4 bases. CDR3 DNA: TGTGCCAGCAGTTTATGGGGACTAGCGGCATACGAGCAGTACTTC. It codes for CASSLWGLAAYEQYF.

This clonotype has just a few counts. The rearrangement links TRBV27 to TRBJ1-1; TRBD1 matches 8 bases. CDR3 size: 14 residues. Germline CDR1 reads MNHEY; CDR2 reads SMNVEV (reference sequence). The trim removed 2 bases at V and 5 bases at J, leaving 4 bases unmatched. The CDR3 is CASSLGDRPTEAFF. The CDR3 nucleotides read TGTGCCAGCAGTTTAGGGGACAGGCCGACTGAAGCTTTCTTT.

The chain recombines TRBV2 with TRBJ2-7; tentatively, D is TRBD1 or TRBD2 (5 bases each). Deletions cut 1 base from V and 5 bases from J, with 12 bases between. CDR1 SNHLY and CDR2 FYNNEI come from the germline V gene. The CDR3 runs 14 residues. CDR3 loop: CASSEGGDSDEQYF. The CDR3 coding sequence is TGTGCCAGCAGTGAAGGAGGGGATAGCGACGAGCAGTACTTC.

This clonotype was picked up a small number of times. An end of the junction differs from the germline gene, which may be a read error. The chain is built from TRBV4-3 and TRBJ2-7; D may be TRBD1 or TRBD2 (5 bases each). Germline CDR1 and CDR2: LGHNA and YSLEER. This CDR3 is 17 amino acids long. The CDR3 DNA follows: TGCGCCAGCGGCCAAGTTTGGGGCCCAGGGAGCTCCTACGAGCAGTACTTC. It yields the protein CASGQVWGPGSSYEQYF.

The chain has TRBV12-3 or TRBV12-4 and TRBJ2-1; D is possibly TRBD1 or TRBD2 (6 bases each). This CDR3 has 15 amino acids. Trimming took 4 bases from V and 2 from J, leaving 12 bases between them. DNA of the CDR3: TGTGCCAGCAGTTCTGCCGGGGGCCCCTACAATGAGCAGTTCTTC. Translation gives CASSSAGGPYNEQFF.

V usage is TRBV5-5 and J usage is TRBJ1-1, with D uncertain. The germline V gene encodes CDR1 SGHKS and CDR2 YYEKEE (reference sequence). V was trimmed by 1 base and J by 1 base, leaving 8 bases between them. The length of the CDR3 is 14 residues. In DNA form, the CDR3 reads TGTGCCAGCAGCTTGACCACGTCGAACACTGAAGCTTTCTTT. Its translation is CASSLTTSNTEAFF.

The gene calls are TRBV4-1 and TRBJ2-5; no reliable D call. In germline, CDR1 is MGHRA, CDR2 YSYEKL. The CDR3 is 16 residues long. V shed 3 bases and J shed 2 bases, with 16 bases lying between them. CDR3 in DNA: TGCGCCAGCAGCCAGCCTAAGAGGATGGCGCAAGAGACCCAGTACTTC. Its translation: CASSQPKRMAQETQYF.

This clonotype turned up a few times. The chain is built from TRBV5-1 and TRBJ2-7; no definite D call. V was trimmed by 0 bases and J by 1 base, leaving 11 bases between them. The CDR3 loop spans 15 amino acids. Germline V gene data show CDR1 as SGHRS and CDR2 as YFSETQ. The CDR3 sequence: CASSLEEKRSYEQYF. Written as DNA, the CDR3 is TGCGCCAGCAGCTTGGAAGAGAAAAGATCCTACGAGCAGTACTTC.

This clonotype was found a few times. The chain uses TRBV3-1 and TRBJ2-1; maybe TRBD1 (5 bases). The CDR3 length is 17 residues. The germline V and J ends were trimmed by 0 bases and 0 bases, with 12 bases remaining between them. The germline V gene has CDR1 LGHDT and CDR2 YNNKEL (reference sequence). The CDR3 reads CASSQDGRGSSYNEQFF. In DNA, the CDR3 is TGTGCCAGCAGCCAAGATGGTAGGGGAAGCTCCTACAATGAGCAGTTCTTC.

J is TRBJ1-1 and V is TRBV6-5, with D maybe TRBD1 (6 bases). Deletions cut 5 bases from V and 1 base from J, with 14 bases between. Germline-derived CDR1 and CDR2 are MNHEY and SVGAGI. This CDR3 spans 15 amino acids. In nucleotides, the CDR3 is TGTGCCAGCAGTGATAACGAACAGGGGAACACTGAAGCTTTCTTT. It yields the protein CASSDNEQGNTEAFF.

This clonotype was detected once. No DNA is shown, since the ends of the CDR3 on it are uncertain; the CDR3 is the one TCRdb lists. The CDR3 region is CASNLRTSSLDNEQFF. The gene calls are TRBV6-1 and TRBJ2-1. Germline CDR1 and CDR2: MNHNS and SASEGT. The CDR3 is 16 amino acids long, termini counted.

This chain joins TRBV4-2 and TRBJ1-1; TRBD1 might be the D (6 bases). The CDR3 is 16 amino acids. The germline gives CDR1 LGHNA, CDR2 YNFKEQ. With 1 base removed from V and 3 bases from J, the gap between germline ends came to 15 bases. CDR3 in amino acids: CASSQARGGLDTEAFF. The CDR3 nucleotides are TGTGCCAGCAGCCAAGCTAGGGGGGGGTTAGACACTGAAGCTTTCTTT.

The chain employs TRBV7-2 and TRBJ1-5; 7 bases agree with TRBD1. CDR1 is SGHTA, CDR2 FQGNSA, per germline. The CDR3 is 15 residues long. V trimming: 9 bases; J trimming: 5 bases; junction bases outside the gene matches: 13. The CDR3 region is CASQPDGTVDQPQHF. The DNA of the CDR3 is TGTGCCAGTCAACCCGACGGGACAGTGGATCAGCCCCAGCATTTT. The variable domain in full, with the rest retrieved from reference TRBV7-2 and TRBJ1-5, is GAGVSQSPSNKVTEKGKDVELRCDPISGHTALYWYRQSLGQGLEFLIYFQGNSAPDKSGLPSDRFSAERTGGSVSTLTIQRTQQEDSAVYLCASQPDGTVDQPQHFGDGTRLSIL.

This clonotype was picked up a small number of times. This chain joins TRBV9 and TRBJ2-1; D is possibly TRBD2 (6 bases). The V end was cut by 3 bases, the J end by 9 bases, with 10 bases between. The germline gives CDR1 SGDLS, CDR2 YYNGEE. The CDR3 is 12 amino acids. The CDR3 here is CASSAISGEQFF. The CDR3 bases are TGTGCCAGCAGCGCTATTAGCGGTGAGCAGTTCTTC.